Listed below are T cell receptor beta chains from one sample, sequenced in a study of blood T cell repertoires in COVID-19. Profiling relied on immunoSEQ multiplex PCR, and the TCRdb table lists in-frame clones only, not all of them. The sample holds about 440,000 clones, roughly 90% seen once. Sequenced sample: peripheral blood. These receptors were obtained from a woman in her 30s with acute or convalescent COVID-19. The CDR3 runs from the conserved cysteine through the conserved F or W. The order of the fields is J gene, clone size, V gene, D gene, CDR3 DNA, CDR3 protein. A D gene is named only where the DNA matches it firmly. Clone size appears in some rows only: once, few, many, or a class for an expanded clone.

>TRBJ2-1|.|TRBV7-3|TRBD2
TGTGCCAGCAGCTTGCAACACCTGAGGAGCTCACTAGCGGGGACCAACAATGAGCAGTTCTTC
CASSLQHLRSSLAGTNNEQFF
>TRBJ1-5|.|TRBV18|TRBD1
TGTGCCAGCTCACCACCGGGACAGGGTTGGCAGCCCCAGCATTTT
CASSPPGQGWQPQHF
>TRBJ1-2|.|TRBV3-1/TRBV3-2|.
TGTGCCAGCAGCCAAGTAAATTCAGGGGCCGGCTACACCTTC
CASSQVNSGAGYTF
>TRBJ2-7|.|TRBV2|.
TGTGCCAGCAGCCAGGCCTACGAGCAGTACTTC
CASSQAYEQYF
>TRBJ2-7|.|TRBV24-1|.
TGTGCCACCAGCCCAGGGCCCTACGAGCAGTACTTC
CATSPGPYEQYF
>TRBJ1-1|.|TRBV3-1/TRBV3-2|TRBD1
TGTGCCAGCAGCCGAACAACGATAGGACAGGCGGATGGGCTTAACACTGAAGCTTTCTTT
CASSRTTIGQADGLNTEAFF
>TRBJ1-1|.|TRBV5-5|.
TGTGCCAGCAGCTTGGTGGGACTCAGGGACACTGAAGCTTTCTTT
CASSLVGLRDTEAFF
>TRBJ1-5|.|TRBV3-1/TRBV3-2|TRBD1
TGTGCCAGCAGCCACAGGACAGGGGGCAATCAGCCCCAGCATTTT
CASSHRTGGNQPQHF
>TRBJ1-5|.|TRBV28|TRBD1
TGTGCCAGCAGTTTATCCGGGACAGGAGGCAATCAGCCCCAGCATTTT
CASSLSGTGGNQPQHF
>TRBJ2-2|.|TRBV5-1|.
TGCGCCAGCAGCTTTCTTGCGGGGGCAAACACCGGGGAGCTGTTTTTT
CASSFLAGANTGELFF
>TRBJ2-3|.|TRBV12-3/TRBV12-4|.
TGTGCCAGCAGCCCGAGGCAGGGTTCTCCGCAGTATTTT
CASSPRQGSPQYF
>TRBJ2-3|.|TRBV7-2|TRBD1
TGTGCCAGCAGCTTAGTGGGACAGGGCACAGATACGCAGTATTTT
CASSLVGQGTDTQYF
>TRBJ1-1|.|TRBV6-2/TRBV6-3|TRBD1
TGTGCCAGCAGTTACGGGACAGTAAACACTGAAGCTTTCTTT
CASSYGTVNTEAFF
>TRBJ2-1|.|TRBV10-3|TRBD2
TGTGCCATCAGCAGTAGCGGGGGGCATTACAATGAGCAGTTCTTC
CAISSSGGHYNEQFF
>TRBJ2-1|.|TRBV28|.
TGTGCCAGCAGTTCCACTAGCTCCCTCTACAATGAGCAGTTCTTC
CASSSTSSLYNEQFF
>TRBJ2-7|.|TRBV29-1|.
TGCAGCGTTGTGGCAAACTCCTACGAGCAGTACTTC
CSVVANSYEQYF
>TRBJ1-1|.|TRBV19|TRBD1
TGTGCCAGTAGTAGAACCGGGACAGGGGGCACTGAAGCTTTCTTT
CASSRTGTGGTEAFF
>TRBJ2-2|.|TRBV3-1/TRBV3-2|TRBD2
TGTGCCAGCAGCCAAGCAGCGGGGGTGAGGAACACCGGGGAGCTGTTTTTT
CASSQAAGVRNTGELFF
>TRBJ1-4|.|TRBV7-8|TRBD1
TGTGCCAGCAGCGTCGACAGGGGTTGGGAAAAACTGTTTTTT
CASSVDRGWEKLFF
>TRBJ2-1|.|TRBV6-5|.
TGTGCCAGCAGTCCGGCGGTCGATTTGGAGCAGTTCTTC
CASSPAVDLEQFF
>TRBJ2-1|.|TRBV7-8|.
TGTGCCAGCAGCTTAAATTCGCTAGTAAGCTATGAGCAGTTCTTC
CASSLNSLVSYEQFF
>TRBJ2-6|.|TRBV24-1|TRBD2
TGTGCCACCAGTGATTCGGGGCGGGGGAACTCTGGGGCCAACGTCCTGACTTTC
CATSDSGRGNSGANVLTF
>TRBJ1-1|.|TRBV3-1/TRBV3-2|TRBD1
TGTGCCAGCAGCCAAGTACGGACAGGGCCGGTGAACACTGAAGCTTTCTTT
CASSQVRTGPVNTEAFF
>TRBJ2-7|.|TRBV21-1|.
TGTGCCAGCAGCAAAGTCAAGGGGCCCTACGAGCAGTACTTC
CASSKVKGPYEQYF
>TRBJ2-3|.|TRBV3-1/TRBV3-2|.
TGTGCCAGCAGTGTCCAGTCTACGCAGTATTTT
CASSVQSTQYF
>TRBJ1-2|.|TRBV7-8|.
TGTGCCAGCAGCCTGGCGCAGCGCCCTTATGGCTACACCTTC
CASSLAQRPYGYTF
>TRBJ2-7|.|TRBV6-5|TRBD1
TGTGCCAGCAGTTACTCTCAGGGGGTCGACTACGAGCAGTACTTC
CASSYSQGVDYEQYF
>TRBJ1-2|once|TRBV24-1|TRBD1
TGTGCCACCAGTGATTGGGACAGGGGGCAATATGGCTACACCTTC
CATSDWDRGQYGYTF
>TRBJ2-1|many|TRBV24-1|TRBD1
TGTGCCACCAGTGATCAGACAGGGGCCTACAATGAGCAGTTCTTC
CATSDQTGAYNEQFF
>TRBJ2-4|few|TRBV20-1|.
TGCAGTGCTAGTCGACAAAAAAACATTCAGTACTTC
CSASRQKNIQYF
>TRBJ1-6|few|TRBV12-3/TRBV12-4|.
.
CASSFFGTGITF
>TRBJ1-5|.|TRBV28|TRBD1
TGTGCCAGCAGCTTTGGGACAGGGCGGGAGAAGTCCCAGCATTTT
CASSFGTGREKSQHF
>TRBJ2-3|.|TRBV12-5|TRBD1
TGTGCTAGTGGTTTGGGTAGGACAGGGCCGGGTGTAGATACGCAGTATTTT
CASGLGRTGPGVDTQYF
>TRBJ1-1|many|TRBV6-5|TRBD1
TGTGCCAGCAGTTCGACAGGGATGGGCGGTTTCTTT
CASSSTGMGGFF
>TRBJ1-1|.|TRBV7-9|.
TGTGCCAGCAGCTTATCGTACGGGACTGAAGCTTTCTTT
CASSLSYGTEAFF
>TRBJ1-2|.|TRBV20-1|.
TGCAGTACGGCGGGCTATGGCTACACCTTC
CSTAGYGYTF
>TRBJ2-7|.|TRBV11-2|.
TGTGCCAGCAGCCCTACCAGGGGTTCCTACGAGCAGTACTTC
CASSPTRGSYEQYF
>TRBJ1-6|.|TRBV28|.
TGTGCCAGCAGTGCCGGGCCCCGGAGGCCCCTCCACTTT
CASSAGPRRPLHF
>TRBJ1-6|.|TRBV27|TRBD1
TGTGCCAGCTTCGGGACAGTTATATACCCAAAAAATTCACCCCTCCACTTT
CASFGTVIYPKNSPLHF
>TRBJ1-1|.|TRBV5-8|TRBD1
TGTGCCAGCAGCCATTCAGGGGGCACTGAAGCTTTCTTT
CASSHSGGTEAFF
>TRBJ1-1|once|TRBV4-1|TRBD1
TGCGCCAGCAGCCAAGACCACAGGGGGAGATCCAACACTGAAGCTTTCTTT
CASSQDHRGRSNTEAFF
>TRBJ2-3|.|TRBV7-3|TRBD1
TGTGCCAGCAGCGCGGGACAGGGGGTGCGCACAGATACGCAGTATTTT
CASSAGQGVRTDTQYF
>TRBJ1-5|.|TRBV18|.
TGTGCCAGCTCACCACTGGCTATAAAGGGGTCCGATCAGCCCCAGCATTTT
CASSPLAIKGSDQPQHF
>TRBJ1-2|few|TRBV11-2|.
TGTGCCAGCAGCTTAGTTTATACAGCACGGGGCTACACCTTC
CASSLVYTARGYTF
>TRBJ1-2|.|TRBV28|TRBD1
TGTGCCAGCAGTTTACCTGGACAGGGTGGGACCTACACCTTC
CASSLPGQGGTYTF
>TRBJ2-4|.|TRBV28|.
TGTGCCAGCGAAAAGGCGACAGACCTAGCCAAAAACATTCAGTACTTC
CASEKATDLAKNIQYF
>TRBJ2-3|.|TRBV15|.
TGTGCCACCAGTCTAGCATCAGATACGCAGTATTTT
CATSLASDTQYF
>TRBJ2-5|.|TRBV9|TRBD2
TGTGCCAGCAGCACTACTAGCGGGGGGTTCCAGGAGACCCAGTACTTC
CASSTTSGGFQETQYF
>TRBJ2-2|few|TRBV10-1|.
TGCGCCAGCAGCCCCCGGGTACGCGGGGAGCTGTTTTTT
CASSPRVRGELFF
>TRBJ1-5|few|TRBV2|.
TGTGCCAGCAGTGAACCGACAGACTCCGGCAATCAGCCCCAGCATTTT
CASSEPTDSGNQPQHF
>TRBJ2-3|.|TRBV5-1|TRBD2
TGCGCCAGCAGCGTCCAACTAGCGGGGACGCACACAGATACGCAGTATTTT
CASSVQLAGTHTDTQYF
>TRBJ2-2|.|TRBV4-1|TRBD2
TGCGCCAGCAGCCCTCTAATATTACCGACTAGCGGGGGGACAACGAACACCGGGGAGCTGTTTTTT
CASSPLILPTSGGTTNTGELFF
>TRBJ2-5|.|TRBV6-5|TRBD2
TGTGCCAGCAGCTTCACTAGCGGGGTGTCCTTCTGGTACTTC
CASSFTSGVSFWYF